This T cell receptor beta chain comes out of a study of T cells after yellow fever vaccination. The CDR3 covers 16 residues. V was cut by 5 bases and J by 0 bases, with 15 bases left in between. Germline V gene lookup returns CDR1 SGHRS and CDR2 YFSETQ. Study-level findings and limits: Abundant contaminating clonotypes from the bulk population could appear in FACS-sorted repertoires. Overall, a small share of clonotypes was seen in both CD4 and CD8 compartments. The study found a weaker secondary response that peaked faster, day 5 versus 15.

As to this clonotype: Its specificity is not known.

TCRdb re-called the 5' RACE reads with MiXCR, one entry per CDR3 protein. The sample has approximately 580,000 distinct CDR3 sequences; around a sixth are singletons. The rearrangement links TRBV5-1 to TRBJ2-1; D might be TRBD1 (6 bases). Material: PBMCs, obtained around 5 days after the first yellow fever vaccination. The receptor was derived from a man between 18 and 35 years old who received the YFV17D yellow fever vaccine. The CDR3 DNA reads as TGCGCCAGCAGTTCCCAGGGGCCCCCCTCCTACAATGAGCAGTTCTTC. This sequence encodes CASSSQGPPSYNEQFF.